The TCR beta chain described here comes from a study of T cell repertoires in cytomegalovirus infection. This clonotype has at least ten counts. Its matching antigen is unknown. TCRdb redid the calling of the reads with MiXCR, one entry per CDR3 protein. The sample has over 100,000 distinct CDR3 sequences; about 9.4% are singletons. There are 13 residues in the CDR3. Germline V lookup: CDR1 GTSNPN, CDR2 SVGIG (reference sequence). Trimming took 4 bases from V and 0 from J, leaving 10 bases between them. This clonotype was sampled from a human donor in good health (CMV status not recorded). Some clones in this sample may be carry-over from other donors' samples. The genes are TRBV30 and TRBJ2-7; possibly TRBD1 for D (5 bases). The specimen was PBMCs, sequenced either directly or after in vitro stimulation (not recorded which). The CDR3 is CAWTDSSSYEQYF. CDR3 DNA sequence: TGTGCCTGGACTGACAGTTCCTCCTACGAGCAGTACTTC.